These 3 T cell receptor beta chains were sequenced from one sample in a study of blood T cells in healthy people across ages. Then a second PCR, running roughly 6 to 12 cycles, was carried out with a sample-barcoded 5' primer and a J-beta primer mix. TCRdb re-derived calls from the 5' RACE reads in MiXCR, one entry per CDR3 protein. The sample records about 1.4 million distinct CDR3 sequences, almost 60% being singletons. Source material: blood. Every receptor here comes from a man in his late teens or twenties in good health.

This rearrangement joins TRBV27 to TRBJ1-6; unclear D gene. The CDR3 spans 14 residues. V lost 7 bases to trimming and J lost 7 bases, with 14 bases between them. Per germline, CDR1 MNHEY and CDR2 SMNVEV (reference sequence). This CDR3 reads CASKIGVGNSPLHF. The DNA for the CDR3 is TGTGCCAGCAAGATCGGGGTCGGGAATTCACCCCTCCACTTT.

In its sample, this clonotype was seen once. V usage is TRBV20-1 and J usage is TRBJ2-7; TRBD1 agrees at 7 bases. V shed 5 bases, J shed 5 bases, and the junction held 12 bases outside the gene matches. Looked up from germline, CDR1 is DFQATT and CDR2 is SNEGSKA (reference sequence). The CDR3 is 14 residues long. The CDR3 sequence: CSALKDRVYNEQYF. As DNA, the CDR3 is TGCAGTGCTTTGAAAGACAGGGTGTATAACGAGCAGTACTTC.

CDR3 sequence: CASSVEGGPYEQYF. DNA of the CDR3: TGTGCCAGCAGCGTTGAAGGGGGCCCCTACGAGCAGTACTTC. The chain employs TRBV3-1 and TRBJ2-7; 7 nucleotides agree with TRBD1. The V gene's germline CDR1 is LGHDT and CDR2 YNNKEL (reference sequence). The ends lost 5 bases at V and 2 bases at J; junction bases unmatched: 6. The CDR3 spans 14 residues.